Below, 3 T cell receptor beta chains from the same sample are listed, as sequenced in a study of shared clonotypes between healthy human individuals. CD45RO-negative cells were positively selected for CCR7, leaving out terminally differentiated effector memory CD45RA+ cells. Produced via immunoSEQ multiplex PCR; TCRdb's table is partial and in-frame only. Of about 600,000 clones in the sample, 98% were seen once. The sample consisted of naive CD8+ T cells sorted from blood. These receptors originate from a man aged 25 to 45 in good health.

The genes are TRBV7-6 and TRBJ2-1; D is uncertain. CDR1 SGHVS and CDR2 FNYEAQ come from the germline V gene. CDR3 length equals 13 residues. Trimming shortened V by 5 bases and J by 2 bases, and 7 bases separated the two germline ends. CDR3 amino acids: CASSPTTYNEQFF. The CDR3 bases are TGTGCCAGCAGCCCGACAACCTACAATGAGCAGTTCTTC.

V is TRBV6-1 and J is TRBJ2-1; 7 bases are a match to TRBD1. Looked up from germline, CDR1 is MNHNS and CDR2 is SASEGT. The CDR3 is 18 amino acids. J gave up 0 bases and V 2 bases, and 10 bases lay outside the gene matches. Written as DNA, the CDR3 is TGTGCCAGCAGTGAATCCCCGACAGGGCCTGGCTCCTACAATGAGCAGTTCTTC. Its translation: CASSESPTGPGSYNEQFF.

On this clone: In the same sample, other DNA sequences code for this CDR3. The gene calls are TRBV7-9 and TRBJ2-7; TRBD1 agrees at 7 bases. CDR3 length: 12 amino acids. Per the germline V gene, CDR1 is SEHNR and CDR2 is FQNEAQ (reference sequence). With 5 bases clipped from V and 5 bases from J, the junction kept 3 bases outside the gene matches. The CDR3 loop reads CASSVTGDEQYF. The CDR3 DNA sequence: TGTGCCAGCAGCGTAACAGGGGACGAGCAGTACTTC.